This TCR beta chain originates from a study of cytomegalovirus exposure and HLA in healthy donors. Study summary: Out of roughly 200 million T cells, an earlier analysis found some 120 million unique TCR beta sequences in total.

It was with 60 Vbeta and 13 Jbeta primers that the PCR ran. Data came from immunoSEQ multiplex PCR; TCRdb stores just in-frame clones and leaves some out. The sample contains around 62,000 clones, roughly 80% of which appear only once. V shed 7 bases and J 4 bases; nucleotides not matched to a gene: 7. CDR1 and CDR2 from the germline V gene are LNHDA and SQIVND (reference sequence). There are 14 residues in the CDR3. The table lists this clone with a count of one. Its specificity is not known. General study points: For most TCR beta V segments, an earlier analysis put the productive rate at about 87% or about 30% of the time. According to a later analysis, donors in an Asian-associated ancestry cluster reportedly had fewer N-insertions than the roughly 630-donor mean.

Healthy bone marrow donors made up the donor group. This chain uses TRBV19 with TRBJ1-5, with 7 positions matching TRBD1. Sequenced sample: PBMCs. This TCR was sampled from a woman between 25 and 40 years old in good health and CMV-seronegative. The CDR3 DNA follows: TGTGCCAGTACCCCGGGACAGAGTAATCAGCCCCAGCATTTT. Protein product: CASTPGQSNQPQHF.